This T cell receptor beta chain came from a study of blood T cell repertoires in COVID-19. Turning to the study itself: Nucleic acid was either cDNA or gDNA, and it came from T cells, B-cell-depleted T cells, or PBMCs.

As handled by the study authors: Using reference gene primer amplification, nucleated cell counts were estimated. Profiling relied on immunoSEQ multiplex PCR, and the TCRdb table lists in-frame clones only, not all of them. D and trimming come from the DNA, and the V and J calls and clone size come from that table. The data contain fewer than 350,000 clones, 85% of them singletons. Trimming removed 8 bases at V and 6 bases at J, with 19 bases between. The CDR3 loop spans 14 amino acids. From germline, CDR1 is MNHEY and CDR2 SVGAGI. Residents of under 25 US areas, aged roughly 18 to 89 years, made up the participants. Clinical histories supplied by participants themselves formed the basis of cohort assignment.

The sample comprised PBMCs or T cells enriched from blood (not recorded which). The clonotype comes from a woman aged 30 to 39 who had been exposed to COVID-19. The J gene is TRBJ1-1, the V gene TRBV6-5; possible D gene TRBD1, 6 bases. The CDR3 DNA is TGTGCCAGCCCTCCGGGACATCTTCGGCCTGAAGCTTTCTTT. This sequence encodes CASPPGHLRPEAFF.